These 23 T cell receptor beta chains came from one sample sequenced in a study of T cell responses to AZD1222 COVID-19 vaccine (dated by TCRdb to the early 2020s). The time point label on this specimen signifies: baseline before first vaccination. Receptor amplification or capture employed the immunoSEQ multiplex PCR assay. The source is immuneACCESS, and TCRdb retained only in-frame sequences with V and J called. Part of the clones is not carried over; for the studies checked, unresolved V genes explain less than half of this, and the remainder is unexplained. This sample gives 150,000 to 200,000 clones in total; around 93% of them show up just once. The leading ten clones occupy roughly 9.2% of the sample. The material sequenced was peripheral blood, taken on day 0 of AZD1222 vaccination. These receptors all come from an adult in good health.

The rearrangement links TRBV24-1 to TRBJ1-6, with D tentatively TRBD1 (6 bases). V lost 9 bases and J 7 bases, leaving 12 bases between the germline ends. The CDR3 has 13 amino acids. Germline CDR1 KGHDR, CDR2 SFDVKD. CDR3 amino acids: CATQGRLNSPLHF. The CDR3 DNA reads as TGTGCCACCCAGGGGCGGCTGAATTCACCCCTCCACTTT.

The rearrangement joins TRBV7-9 to TRBJ1-1; D possibly corresponds to TRBD1 (6 bases). The CDR3 is 14 amino acids. From germline, CDR1 is SEHNR and CDR2 FQNEAQ (reference sequence). V was cut by 4 bases and J by 7 bases, with 16 bases left in between. CDR3 amino acids: CASSSRTDGGEAFF. The CDR3 bases are TGTGCCAGCAGCTCTCGGACAGACGGCGGTGAAGCTTTCTTT.

J is TRBJ2-7 and V is TRBV27; D unresolved. V was pared by 7 bases and J by 0 bases, with 13 bases between. This CDR3 is built from 14 residues. Germline lookup yields CDR1 MNHEY and CDR2 SMNVEV (reference sequence). CDR3 in DNA: TGTGCCAGCACCCCCCGGGCCCGCTCCTACGAGCAGTACTTC. Residues: CASTPRARSYEQYF.

The chain joins TRBV19 to TRBJ2-1; D possibly corresponds to TRBD2 (7 bases). The germline V gene has CDR1 LNHDA and CDR2 SQIVND (reference sequence). The length of the CDR3 is 13 residues. V was clipped by 2 bases and J by 14 bases, with 16 bases between them. Written as DNA, the CDR3 is TGTGCCAGTAGTATACTAAGGGGGGAGGGAGAGTTCTTC. Translating it yields CASSILRGEGEFF.

This clone was found once. J is TRBJ2-2 and V is TRBV2; 7 nucleotides align to TRBD2. In germline, CDR1 is SNHLY, CDR2 FYNNEI. Losses at the gene ends were 6 bases for V and 6 bases for J; bases not matched to a gene: 1. This CDR3 comprises 12 residues. CDR3 loop: CASSLAAGELFF. In DNA, the CDR3 is TGTGCCAGCAGCCTAGCGGCCGGGGAGCTGTTTTTT.

This rearrangement joins TRBV27 to TRBJ2-2; TRBD2 matches at 15 bases. The ends lost 5 bases at V and 0 bases at J; junction bases unmatched: 10. There are 20 residues in the CDR3. Per germline, CDR1 MNHEY and CDR2 SMNVEV (reference sequence). The CDR3: CASSPRPGLAGGANTGELFF. The CDR3 region has the DNA TGTGCCAGCAGTCCGCGTCCGGGACTAGCGGGAGGTGCGAACACCGGGGAGCTGTTTTTT.

The CDR3 loop reads CASSLPPGHNVTF. CDR3 coding DNA: TGTGCCAGCAGCCTCCCTCCGGGACACAATGTCACCTTC. The chain carries TRBV5-6 and TRBJ1-2; a possible D gene is TRBD1 (6 bases). The CDR3 runs to 13 residues. Germline CDR1 is SGHDT and CDR2 is YYEEEE. V was clipped by 4 bases and J by 13 bases, with 20 bases between them.

V is TRBV5-1 and J is TRBJ2-1; 10 positions agree with TRBD1. Germline CDR1 is SGHRS and CDR2 is YFSETQ. The CDR3 is 16 amino acids. Unmatched junction bases numbered 8, after V lost 4 bases and J lost 4 bases. In DNA form, the CDR3 reads TGCGCCAGCAGCCCGGGTGGGACAGGGGCTTACAATGAGCAGTTCTTC. Protein sequence: CASSPGGTGAYNEQFF.

The rearrangement links TRBV29-1 to TRBJ2-7; 7 bases align to TRBD2. CDR3 length: 13 amino acids. V was pared by 6 bases and J by 1 base, with 6 bases of the junction left unmatched. CDR1 is SQVTM and CDR2 is ANQGSEA in the germline V gene. Here the CDR3 reads CSVGGGMSYEQYF. The CDR3 region has the DNA TGCAGCGTCGGGGGAGGGATGTCCTACGAGCAGTACTTC.

The chain links TRBV5-1 to TRBJ1-4; D is ambiguous. From germline, CDR1 is SGHRS and CDR2 YFSETQ. V lost 6 bases, J lost 8 bases, and 14 bases lay in between. The CDR3 length is 13 residues. The CDR3 DNA sequence: TGCGCCAGCACGCCCTACCCGGACGAAAAACTGTTTTTT. Translating it yields CASTPYPDEKLFF.

The rearrangement uses TRBV6-5 and TRBJ1-1, with unresolved D. The CDR3 length is 11 residues. V was trimmed by 6 bases and J by 8 bases, leaving 10 bases between them. Germline-derived CDR1 and CDR2 are MNHEY and SVGAGI. CDR3 sequence reads: CASSFGPEAFF. The CDR3 bases are TGTGCCAGCAGCTTTGGACCAGAAGCTTTCTTT.

The chain has TRBV7-9 and TRBJ2-1, with no clear D. The CDR3 runs 14 residues. Germline V gives CDR1 SEHNR, CDR2 FQNEAQ (reference sequence). V was shortened by 5 bases and J by 0 bases, with 8 bases between the two germline ends. The CDR3 nucleotides are TGTGCCAGCAGCCCCGACATCTCCTACAATGAGCAGTTCTTC. Amino acid sequence: CASSPDISYNEQFF.

This chain uses TRBV7-2 with TRBJ2-7, with 7 bases identical to TRBD2. J was trimmed by 2 bases and V by 5 bases; bases with no gene match: 9. Germline-derived CDR1 and CDR2 are SGHTA and FQGNSA. This CDR3 is 15 amino acids long. The CDR3 coding sequence is TGTGCCAGCAGCCTAGTAACGGGGGGAACCTACGAGCAGTACTTC. Translated, it gives CASSLVTGGTYEQYF. The whole variable domain, remainder taken from reference TRBV7-2 and TRBJ2-7, is GAGVSQSPSNKVTEKGKDVELRCDPISGHTALYWYRQSLGQGLEFLIYFQGNSAPDKSGLPSDRFSAERTGGSVSTLTIQRTQQEDSAVYLCASSLVTGGTYEQYFGPGTRLTVT.

The sample holds one count of this clone. The chain links TRBV7-6 to TRBJ2-2; no reliable D call. The CDR3 has 15 residues. Germline V gene data show CDR1 as SGHVS and CDR2 as FNYEAQ. The V gene lost 5 bases and the J gene lost 0 bases, with 10 bases spanning the gap. CDR3 sequence: CASSLSSANTGELFF. DNA of the CDR3: TGTGCCAGCAGCCTCTCCAGCGCGAACACCGGGGAGCTGTTTTTT.

This clone was detected once. The chain links TRBV9 to TRBJ2-7; TRBD1 might be the D (6 bases). The CDR3 runs to 14 residues. Per germline, CDR1 SGDLS and CDR2 YYNGEE. The germline V and J ends were trimmed by 4 bases and 2 bases, with 13 bases remaining between them. Written as DNA, the CDR3 is TGTGCCAGCAGCCCTACAGGGTCTACCTACGAGCAGTACTTC. Translation gives CASSPTGSTYEQYF.

This sequence joins TRBV10-3 and TRBJ1-1, with D perhaps matching TRBD1 (6 bases). The CDR3 length is 14 residues. V shed 3 bases and J shed 1 base, with 9 bases lying between them. Germline V gene lookup returns CDR1 ENHRY and CDR2 SYGVKD. The CDR3 region has the DNA TGTGCCATCAGTGATCCAGGGGCGAACACTGAAGCTTTCTTT. This sequence encodes CAISDPGANTEAFF.

V and J are TRBV3-1 (or the pseudogene TRBV3-2) and TRBJ1-2; D unclear. The CDR3 sequence is 13 residues long. Germline CDR1 LGHDT, CDR2 YNNKEL (reference sequence). Trimming stripped 3 bases from V and 3 bases from J, with 8 bases between. This chain's CDR3 is CASSHPRDYGYTF. The CDR3 DNA is TGTGCCAGCAGCCATCCCCGAGACTATGGCTACACCTTC.

The chain is built from TRBV19 and TRBJ1-5, with 10 bases aligning to TRBD1. The length of the CDR3 is 16 residues. J was trimmed by 6 bases and V by 4 bases; bases with no gene match: 9. The germline V gene encodes CDR1 LNHDA and CDR2 SQIVND (reference sequence). The CDR3 DNA reads as TGTGCCAGTAGTACCCTGGGACAGGGGTACGTTCAGCCCCAGCATTTT. Amino acid sequence: CASSTLGQGYVQPQHF.

The chain carries TRBV5-1 and TRBJ2-1; D may be TRBD2 (6 bases). V was shortened by 2 bases and J by 5 bases, with 11 bases between the two germline ends. Per germline, CDR1 SGHRS and CDR2 YFSETQ. This CDR3 is built from 14 residues. CDR3 bases: TGCGCCAGCAGCTTTGGGGACTTCAACAATGAGCAGTTCTTC. Protein sequence: CASSFGDFNNEQFF.

A few counts support this clone. The chain uses TRBV30 and TRBJ1-1, with D possibly TRBD1 on 6 matching bases. CDR1 GTSNPN and CDR2 SVGIG come from the germline V gene (reference sequence). The CDR3 is 14 amino acids. Trimming shortened V by 4 bases and J by 4 bases, and 16 bases separated the two germline ends. The CDR3, as DNA: TGTGCCTGGACCCATGGGGGCGCGGGCACTGAAGCTTTCTTT. This codes for CAWTHGGAGTEAFF. Drawing the rest from reference TRBV30 and TRBJ1-1, the complete variable domain is SQTIHQWPATLVQPVGSPLSLECTVEGTSNPNLYWYRQAAGRGLQLLFYSVGIGQISSEVPQNLSASRPQDRQFILSSKKLLLSDSGFYLCAWTHGGAGTEAFFGQGTRLTVV.

This chain links TRBV28 with TRBJ2-7, with D unresolved. Trimming pared 5 bases from V and 5 bases from J, leaving 10 bases between. CDR1 and CDR2 (germline): MDHEN, SYDVKM. The CDR3 runs 12 residues. CDR3 loop: CASSPEVDEQYF. CDR3 coding DNA: TGTGCCAGCAGTCCAGAGGTCGACGAGCAGTACTTC. The variable domain in full, with the rest retrieved from reference TRBV28 and TRBJ2-7, is DVKVTQSSRYLVKRTGEKVFLECVQDMDHENMFWYRQDPGLGLRLIYFSYDVKMKEKGDIPEGYSVSREKKERFSLILESASTNQTSMYLCASSPEVDEQYFGPGTRLTVT.

The chain's CDR3 is CASSPRRGWDEQYF. The CDR3 coding sequence is TGTGCCAGCAGCCCCCGCAGGGGGTGGGACGAGCAGTACTTC. V usage is TRBV13 and J usage is TRBJ2-7, with 7 bases that match TRBD1. Germline V lookup: CDR1 PRHDT, CDR2 FYEKMQ (reference sequence). The length of the CDR3 is 14 residues. V was clipped by 5 bases and J by 5 bases; unmatched bases: 9. Together with reference TRBV13 and TRBJ2-7, the CDR3 gives the full variable domain: AAGVIQSPRHLIKEKRETATLKCYPIPRHDTVYWYQQGPGQDPQFLISFYEKMQSDKGSIPDRFSAQQFSDYHSELNMSSLELGDSALYFCASSPRRGWDEQYFGPGTRLTVT.

This chain connects TRBV12-3 or TRBV12-4 to TRBJ1-1, with D hard to call. The CDR3 contains 12 residues. Trimming cost V 5 bases and J 6 bases, with 10 bases left between them. The CDR3 loop reads CASSDRVAEAFF. Written as DNA, the CDR3 is TGTGCCAGCAGTGACCGGGTGGCTGAAGCTTTCTTT.